This entry concerns a single T cell receptor (beta chain). Its antigen remains unidentified. Specified time point: late sampling 161 to 241 days after vaccination in a few convalescent patients. Treatment denoted: approximately nine-day PBMC culture with coronavirus spike peptide pools or control peptides (ViraFEST assay). ViraFEST used peptide pools to expand antigen-specific T cells and subsequently sequenced their TCRs. There are 14 residues in the CDR3. Trimming removed 5 bases at V and 4 bases at J, with 11 bases between. Germline lookup yields CDR1 SGHNT and CDR2 YENEEA. The sample originates from a study of vaccination and CD4 T cells after COVID-19. An Oncomine TCR Beta short-read assay was used to sequence the DNA from cultured CD4+ T cells. It was from cultured CD4+ T cells that genomic DNA was extracted. In TCRdb, the PCR reads were re-called with MiXCR into one record per CDR3 protein. This table holds about 24,000 distinct CDR3 sequences, 40% to 50% found once.

The material was CD4+ T cells from blood, cultured in vitro, obtained about 7 months after SARS-CoV-2 vaccination. J is TRBJ2-2 and V is TRBV11-3; D unresolved. This clonotype was sampled from a human donor who had recovered from COVID-19. The DNA of the CDR3 is TGTGCCAGCAGCCGTGACCGGCCCACCGGGGAGCTGTTTTTT. It codes for CASSRDRPTGELFF.